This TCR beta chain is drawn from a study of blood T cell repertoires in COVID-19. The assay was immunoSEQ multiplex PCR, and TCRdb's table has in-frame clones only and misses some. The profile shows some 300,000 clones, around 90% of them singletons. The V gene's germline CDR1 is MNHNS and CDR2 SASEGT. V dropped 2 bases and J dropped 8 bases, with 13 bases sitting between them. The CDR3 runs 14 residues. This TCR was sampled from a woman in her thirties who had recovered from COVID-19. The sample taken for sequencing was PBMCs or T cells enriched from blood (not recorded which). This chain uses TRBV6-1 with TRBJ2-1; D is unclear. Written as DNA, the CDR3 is TGTGCCAGCAGTGAAAATCGTCGGTCCGATGAGCAGTTCTTC. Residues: CASSENRRSDEQFF.